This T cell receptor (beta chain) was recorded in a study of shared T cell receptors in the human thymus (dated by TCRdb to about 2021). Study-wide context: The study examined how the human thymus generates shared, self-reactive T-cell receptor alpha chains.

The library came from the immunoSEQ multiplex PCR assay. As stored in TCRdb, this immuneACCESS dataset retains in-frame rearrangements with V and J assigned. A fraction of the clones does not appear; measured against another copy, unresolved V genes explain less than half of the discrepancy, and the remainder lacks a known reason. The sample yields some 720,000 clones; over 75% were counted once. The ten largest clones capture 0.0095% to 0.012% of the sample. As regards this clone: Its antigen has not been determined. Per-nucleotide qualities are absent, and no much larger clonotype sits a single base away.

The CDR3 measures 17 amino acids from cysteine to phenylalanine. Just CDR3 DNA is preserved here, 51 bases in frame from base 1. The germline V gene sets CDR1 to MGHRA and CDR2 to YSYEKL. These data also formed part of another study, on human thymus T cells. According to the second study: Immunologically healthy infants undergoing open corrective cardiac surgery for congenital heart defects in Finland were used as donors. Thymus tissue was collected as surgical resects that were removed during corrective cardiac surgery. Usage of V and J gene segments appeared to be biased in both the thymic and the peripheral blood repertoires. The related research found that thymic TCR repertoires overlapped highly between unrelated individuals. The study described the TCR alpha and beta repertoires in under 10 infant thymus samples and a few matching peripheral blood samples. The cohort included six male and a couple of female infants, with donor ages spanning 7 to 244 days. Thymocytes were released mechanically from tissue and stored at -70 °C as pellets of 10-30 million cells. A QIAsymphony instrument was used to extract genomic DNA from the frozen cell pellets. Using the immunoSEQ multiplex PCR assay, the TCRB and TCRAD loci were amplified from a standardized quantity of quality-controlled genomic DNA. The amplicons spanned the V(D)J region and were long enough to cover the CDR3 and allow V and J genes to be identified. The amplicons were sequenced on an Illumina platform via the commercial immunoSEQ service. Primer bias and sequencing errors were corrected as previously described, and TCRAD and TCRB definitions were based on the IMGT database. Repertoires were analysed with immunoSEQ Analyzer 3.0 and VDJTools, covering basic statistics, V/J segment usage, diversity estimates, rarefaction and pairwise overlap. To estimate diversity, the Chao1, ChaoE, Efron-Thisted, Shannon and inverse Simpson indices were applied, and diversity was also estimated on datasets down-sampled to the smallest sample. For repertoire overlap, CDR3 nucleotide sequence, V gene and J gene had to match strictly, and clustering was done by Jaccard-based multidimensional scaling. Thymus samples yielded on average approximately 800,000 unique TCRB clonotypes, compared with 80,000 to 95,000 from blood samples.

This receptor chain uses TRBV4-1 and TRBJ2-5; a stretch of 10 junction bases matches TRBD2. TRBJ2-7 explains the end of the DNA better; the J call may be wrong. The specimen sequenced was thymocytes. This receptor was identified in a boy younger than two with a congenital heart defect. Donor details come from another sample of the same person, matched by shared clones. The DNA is TGCGCCAGCAGCCAAGAAGCGTCTAGCGGGAGAGAATACGAGCAGTACTTC. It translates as CASSQEASSGREYEQYF.